The sequence of this T cell receptor beta chain was determined in a study of blood T cell repertoires in COVID-19. Assay: immunoSEQ multiplex PCR; the TCRdb copy retains only in-frame clones and omits some. The sample includes about 250,000 clones, just over 85% seen only once; the top ten take 1.2% to 1.5%. CDR1 MNHEY and CDR2 SVGAGI come from the germline V gene. The CDR3 covers 13 residues. Trimming left V 7 bases short and J 5 bases short, with 12 bases between. This TCR was sampled from a man aged 80 or over with acute or convalescent COVID-19. V and J are TRBV6-5 and TRBJ1-3, with no clear D. Sequenced material: peripheral blood. CDR3 amino acids: CASTATRRNTIYF. CDR3 coding DNA: TGTGCCAGCACCGCGACGAGGAGAAACACCATATATTTT.